This TCR beta chain was found in a study of blood T cells in healthy people across ages. Study conclusions and caveats: Both higher diversity and more naive CD4+ cells marked long-lived donors when set against aged donors.

For the second PCR, which ran for roughly 6 to 12 cycles, a sample-barcoded 5' primer and a J-beta primer mix were used. Every individual sample yielded 2.5 million or more paired-end reads (each containing CDR3). MiXCR, applied by TCRdb to the 5' RACE reads, yields one record per CDR3 protein. The sample includes nearly 800,000 distinct CDR3 sequences, 20% to 30% of them seen just once. This CDR3 region has 14 residues. The ends were cut back, 6 bases at V and 0 bases at J, with 11 bases in the middle. Germline assignment: CDR1 MNHEY and CDR2 SMNVEV (reference sequence). This clonotype was counted between two and nine times. Its antigen is unidentified. These data also featured in a second study, about T cells of mothers and their children.

The V gene is TRBV27, the J gene TRBJ1-2, with unresolved D. This TCR derives from a boy under 18 in good health. Input material: blood. CDR3 bases: TGTGCCAGCAGCACGGCTTACCCTAACTATGGCTACACCTTC. This encodes CASSTAYPNYGYTF.